This TCR beta chain was sequenced in a study of T cell repertoires in aging, cancer and after chemotherapy. Study context: Repeat sampling of healthy donors over several months to years showed clear clonal overlap. Broader study findings: Rebound thymic output was suggested by rising median generation probability during chemotherapy in each cancer cohort. Healthy donors lost TCR diversity with age mainly through richness, cancer patients through richness and evenness.

Germline V gives CDR1 MNHEY, CDR2 SVGEGT. Trimming cost V 6 bases and J 1 base, with 25 bases left between them. The CDR3 has 19 amino acids. Multiplex touch-down PCR with TRB-A/B primers amplified rearranged V-D-J TRB sequences. A single record per CDR3 protein comes from TCRdb applying MiXCR to the multiplex PCR reads. The sample has more than 9,000 distinct CDR3 sequences, 30% to 40% seen once. Worth noting for this clonotype: Its specificity is unknown.

TCR beta rearrangements were amplified from peripheral blood genomic DNA. This chain links TRBV6-2 or TRBV6-3 with TRBJ1-5, with unresolved D. Sequencing was done on a sample of blood. This TCR derives from a human donor in good health. CDR3 bases: TGTGCCAGCAGCTCCAAACCATACAACCTGATATCGAGCAATCAGCCCCAGCATTTT. This codes for CASSSKPYNLISSNQPQHF.